This T cell receptor beta chain is drawn from a study of T-cell reconstitution after alpha-beta-depleted transplantation in children. General study points: Several hundred expanded graft clones reportedly gave rise to the alpha-beta T cells present about two months after transplant.

Preparation of the TCRbeta library involved a method that used unique molecular identifiers. TCRdb re-analysed the PCR reads in MiXCR, keeping a single row per CDR3 protein. The data show 490,000 or so distinct CDR3 sequences, more than 9% seen once. Worth noting for this clonotype: Its matching antigen is unknown.

This specimen was PBMCs, taken before TCRalphabeta/CD19-depleted stem cell transplant. The sequence was obtained from a child under 10 years old with inherited bone marrow failure, due to receive a stem cell transplant.

As DNA, the CDR3 is TGTGCCAGCACCGATAGACAGGGGACCTACGAGCAGTACTTC. Translating gives CASTDRQGTYEQYF. This chain uses TRBV28 with TRBJ2-7; TRBD1 aligns across 8 bases. The CDR3 length is 14 residues. CDR1 and CDR2 from the germline V gene are MDHEN and SYDVKM. Unmatched junction bases numbered 7, after V lost 7 bases and J lost 2 bases.